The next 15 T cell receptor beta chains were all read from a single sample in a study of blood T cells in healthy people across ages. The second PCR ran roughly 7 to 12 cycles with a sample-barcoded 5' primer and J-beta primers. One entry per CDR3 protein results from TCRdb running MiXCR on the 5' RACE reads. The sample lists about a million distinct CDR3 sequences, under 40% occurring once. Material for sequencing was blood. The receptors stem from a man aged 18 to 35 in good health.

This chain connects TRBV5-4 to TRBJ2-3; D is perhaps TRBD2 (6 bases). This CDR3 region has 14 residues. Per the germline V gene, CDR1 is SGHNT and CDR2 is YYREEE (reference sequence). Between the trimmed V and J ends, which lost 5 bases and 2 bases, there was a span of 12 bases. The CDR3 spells CASRPPGATDTQYF. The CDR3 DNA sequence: TGTGCCAGCAGACCTCCGGGAGCCACAGATACGCAGTATTTT.

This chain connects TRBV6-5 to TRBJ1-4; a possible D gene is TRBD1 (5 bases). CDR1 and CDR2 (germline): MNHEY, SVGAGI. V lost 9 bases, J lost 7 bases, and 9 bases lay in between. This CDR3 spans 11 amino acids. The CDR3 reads CARGGVEKLFF. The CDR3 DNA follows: TGTGCCAGGGGAGGGGTTGAAAAACTGTTTTTT.

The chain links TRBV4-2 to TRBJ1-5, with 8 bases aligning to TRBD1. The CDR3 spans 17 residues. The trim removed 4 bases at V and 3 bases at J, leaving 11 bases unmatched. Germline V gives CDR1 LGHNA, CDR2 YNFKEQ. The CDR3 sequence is CASSLRSGTGDNQPQHF. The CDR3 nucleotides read TGTGCCAGCAGCCTCCGATCCGGGACAGGAGACAATCAGCCCCAGCATTTT.

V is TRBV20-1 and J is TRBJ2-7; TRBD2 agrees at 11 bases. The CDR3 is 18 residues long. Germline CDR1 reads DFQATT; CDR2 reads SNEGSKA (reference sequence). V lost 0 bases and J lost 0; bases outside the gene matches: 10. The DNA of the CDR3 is TGCAGTGCTAGAGACAACTCCCCTAGCGGGGGGTTCTCCTACGAGCAGTACTTC. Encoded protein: CSARDNSPSGGFSYEQYF.

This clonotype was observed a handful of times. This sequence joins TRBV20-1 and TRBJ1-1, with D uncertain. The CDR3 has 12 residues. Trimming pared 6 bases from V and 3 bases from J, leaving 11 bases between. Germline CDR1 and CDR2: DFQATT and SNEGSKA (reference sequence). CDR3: CSAPDSYTEAFF. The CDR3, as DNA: TGCAGTGCCCCCGACTCGTACACTGAAGCTTTCTTT.

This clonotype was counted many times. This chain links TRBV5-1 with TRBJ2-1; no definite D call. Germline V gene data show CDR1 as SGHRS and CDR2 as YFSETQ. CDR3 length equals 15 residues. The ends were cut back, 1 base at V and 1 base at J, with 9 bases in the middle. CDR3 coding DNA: TGCGCCAGCAGCTTGTCGGGTGAATCCTACAATGAGCAGTTCTTC. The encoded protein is CASSLSGESYNEQFF.

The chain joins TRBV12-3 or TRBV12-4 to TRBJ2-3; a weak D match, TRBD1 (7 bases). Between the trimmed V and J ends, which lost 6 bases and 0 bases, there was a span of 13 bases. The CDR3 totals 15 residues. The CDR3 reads CASSPRGESTDTQYF. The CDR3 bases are TGTGCCAGCAGCCCCAGGGGGGAGAGCACAGATACGCAGTATTTT.

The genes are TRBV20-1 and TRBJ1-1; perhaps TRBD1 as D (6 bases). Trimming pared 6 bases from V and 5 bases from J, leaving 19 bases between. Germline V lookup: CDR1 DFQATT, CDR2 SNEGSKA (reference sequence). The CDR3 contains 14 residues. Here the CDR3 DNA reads TGCAGTGCCCCTAGGGGGGGCGGGTGGACTGAAGCTTTCTTT. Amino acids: CSAPRGGGWTEAFF.

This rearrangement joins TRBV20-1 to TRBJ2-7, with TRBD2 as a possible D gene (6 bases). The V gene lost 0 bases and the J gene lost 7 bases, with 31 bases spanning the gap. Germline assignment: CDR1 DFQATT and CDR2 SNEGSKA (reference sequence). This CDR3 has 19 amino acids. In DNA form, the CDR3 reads TGCAGTGCTAGAGATCCGTACGGGAGCACAATACTTAGGTACAATGAGCAGTACTTC. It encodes CSARDPYGSTILRYNEQYF.

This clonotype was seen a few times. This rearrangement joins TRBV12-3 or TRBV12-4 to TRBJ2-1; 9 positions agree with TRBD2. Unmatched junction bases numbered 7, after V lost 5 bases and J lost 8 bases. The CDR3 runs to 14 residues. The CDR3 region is CASSVRGGGDEQFF. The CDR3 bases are TGTGCCAGCAGTGTGCGGGGGGGCGGCGATGAGCAGTTCTTC.

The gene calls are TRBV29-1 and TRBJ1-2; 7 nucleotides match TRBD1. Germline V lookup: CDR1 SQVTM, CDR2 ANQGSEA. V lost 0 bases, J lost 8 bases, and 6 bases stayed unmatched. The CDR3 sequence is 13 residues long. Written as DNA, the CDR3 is TGCAGCGTTGAAGATCGACAGGGCGGAGGCTACACCTTC. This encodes CSVEDRQGGGYTF.

CDR3 nucleotide sequence: TGTGCCAGCAGTTACTCGGCGAAGGCATACAATGAGCAGTTCTTC. Translation: CASSYSAKAYNEQFF. The chain is built from TRBV6-6 and TRBJ2-1; D is uncertain. The ends were cut back, 0 bases at V and 4 bases at J, with 10 bases in the middle. Germline V gene lookup returns CDR1 MNHNY and CDR2 SVGAGI (reference sequence). The CDR3 runs to 15 residues.

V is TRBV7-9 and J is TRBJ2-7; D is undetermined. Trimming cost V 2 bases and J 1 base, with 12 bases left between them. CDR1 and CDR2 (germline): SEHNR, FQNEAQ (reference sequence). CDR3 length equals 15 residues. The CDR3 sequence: CASSLKGPTSYEQYF. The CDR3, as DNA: TGTGCCAGCAGCTTAAAGGGCCCTACGTCCTACGAGCAGTACTTC.

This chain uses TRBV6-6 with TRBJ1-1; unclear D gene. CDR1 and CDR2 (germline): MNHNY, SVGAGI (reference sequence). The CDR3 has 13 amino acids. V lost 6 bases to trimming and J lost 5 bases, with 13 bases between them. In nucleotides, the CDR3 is TGTGCCAGCAGCCAGGCGGGTAGGACTGAAGCTTTCTTT. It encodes CASSQAGRTEAFF.

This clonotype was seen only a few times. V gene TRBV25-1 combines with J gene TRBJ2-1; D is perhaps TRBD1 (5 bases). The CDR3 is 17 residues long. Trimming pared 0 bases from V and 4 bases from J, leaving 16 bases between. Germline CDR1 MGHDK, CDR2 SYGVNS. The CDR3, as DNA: TGTGCCAGCAGTGAATATCCACAGGACCCGACGTACAATGAGCAGTTCTTC. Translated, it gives CASSEYPQDPTYNEQFF.